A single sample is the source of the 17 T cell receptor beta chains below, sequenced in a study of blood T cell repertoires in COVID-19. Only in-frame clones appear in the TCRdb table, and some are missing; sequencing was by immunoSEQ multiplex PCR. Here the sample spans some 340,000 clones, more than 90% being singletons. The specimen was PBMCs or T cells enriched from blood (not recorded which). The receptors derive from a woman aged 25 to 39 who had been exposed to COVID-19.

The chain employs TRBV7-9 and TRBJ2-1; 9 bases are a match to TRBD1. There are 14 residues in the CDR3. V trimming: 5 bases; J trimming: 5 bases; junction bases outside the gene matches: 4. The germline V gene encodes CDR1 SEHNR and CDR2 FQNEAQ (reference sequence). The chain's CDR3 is CASSGQGSHNEQFF. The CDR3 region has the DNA TGTGCCAGCAGCGGACAGGGGAGCCACAATGAGCAGTTCTTC.

The CDR3, as DNA: TGTGCCAGCAGCTTGGATTCCTACTATGGCTACACCTTC. Translated: CASSLDSYYGYTF. The genes are TRBV5-4 and TRBJ1-2; D gene uncertain. The CDR3 extends over 13 amino acids. Germline V gene sequence: CDR1 SGHNT, CDR2 YYREEE (reference sequence). Trimming removed 0 bases at V and 3 bases at J, with 6 bases between.

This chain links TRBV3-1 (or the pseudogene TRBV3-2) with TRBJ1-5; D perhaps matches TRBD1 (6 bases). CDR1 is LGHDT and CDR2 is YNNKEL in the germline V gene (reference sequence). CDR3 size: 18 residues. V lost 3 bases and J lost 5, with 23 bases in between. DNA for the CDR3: TGTGCCAGCAGCCACTCGCCCGGCAGGGGTTTCAGAGATCAGCCCCAGCATTTT. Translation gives CASSHSPGRGFRDQPQHF.

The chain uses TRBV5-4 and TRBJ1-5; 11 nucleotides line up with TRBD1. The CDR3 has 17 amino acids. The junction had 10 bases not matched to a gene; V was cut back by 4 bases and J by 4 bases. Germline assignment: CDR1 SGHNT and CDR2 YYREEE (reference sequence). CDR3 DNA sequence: TGTGCCAGCAGCGAAAAACCCGGGACAGGGGGAAATCAGCCCCAGCATTTT. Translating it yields CASSEKPGTGGNQPQHF.

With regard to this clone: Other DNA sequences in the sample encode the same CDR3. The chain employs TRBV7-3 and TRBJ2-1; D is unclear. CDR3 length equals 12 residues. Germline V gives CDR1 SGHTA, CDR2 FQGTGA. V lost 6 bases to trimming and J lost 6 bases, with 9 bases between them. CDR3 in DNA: TGTGCCAGCAGTTCCAGTGGCAATGAGCAGTTCTTC. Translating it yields CASSSSGNEQFF.

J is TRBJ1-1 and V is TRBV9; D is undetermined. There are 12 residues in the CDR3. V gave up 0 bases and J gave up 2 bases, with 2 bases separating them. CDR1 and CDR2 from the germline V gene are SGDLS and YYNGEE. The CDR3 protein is CASSVVNTEAFF. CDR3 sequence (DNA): TGTGCCAGCAGCGTAGTAAACACTGAAGCTTTCTTT.

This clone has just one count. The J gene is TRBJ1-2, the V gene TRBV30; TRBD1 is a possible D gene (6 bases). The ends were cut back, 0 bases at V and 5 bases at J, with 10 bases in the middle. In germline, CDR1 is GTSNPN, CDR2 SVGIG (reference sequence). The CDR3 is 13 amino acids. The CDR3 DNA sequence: TGTGCCTGGAGTGTGGGACAAGTATATGGCTACACCTTC. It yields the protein CAWSVGQVYGYTF. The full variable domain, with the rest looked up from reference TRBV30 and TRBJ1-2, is SQTIHQWPATLVQPVGSPLSLECTVEGTSNPNLYWYRQAAGRGLQLLFYSVGIGQISSEVPQNLSASRPQDRQFILSSKKLLLSDSGFYLCAWSVGQVYGYTFGSGTRLTVV.

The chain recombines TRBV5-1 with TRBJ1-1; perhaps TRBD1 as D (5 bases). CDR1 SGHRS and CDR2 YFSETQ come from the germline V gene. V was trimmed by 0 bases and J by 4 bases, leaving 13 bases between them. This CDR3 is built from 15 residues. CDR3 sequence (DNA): TGCGCCAGCAGCTTGGAGGCAGGGCGAGGCACTGAAGCTTTCTTT. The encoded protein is CASSLEAGRGTEAFF.

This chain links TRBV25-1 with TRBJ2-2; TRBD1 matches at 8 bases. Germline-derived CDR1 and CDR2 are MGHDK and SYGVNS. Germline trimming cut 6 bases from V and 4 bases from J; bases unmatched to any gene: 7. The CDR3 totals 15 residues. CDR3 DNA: TGTGCCAGCAGCGACGACAGGGGATCCACCGGGGAGCTGTTTTTT. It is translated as CASSDDRGSTGELFF.

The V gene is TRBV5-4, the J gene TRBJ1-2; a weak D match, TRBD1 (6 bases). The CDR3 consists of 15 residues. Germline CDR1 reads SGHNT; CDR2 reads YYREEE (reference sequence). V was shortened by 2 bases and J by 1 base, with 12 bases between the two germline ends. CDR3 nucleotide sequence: TGTGCCAGCAGCTTCTCACAGGGTTTTAACTATGGCTACACCTTC. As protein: CASSFSQGFNYGYTF. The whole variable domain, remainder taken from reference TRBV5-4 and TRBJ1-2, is ETGVTQSPTHLIKTRGQQVTLRCSSQSGHNTVSWYQQALGQGPQFIFQYYREEENGRGNFPPRFSGLQFPNYSSELNVNALELDDSALYLCASSFSQGFNYGYTFGSGTRLTVV.

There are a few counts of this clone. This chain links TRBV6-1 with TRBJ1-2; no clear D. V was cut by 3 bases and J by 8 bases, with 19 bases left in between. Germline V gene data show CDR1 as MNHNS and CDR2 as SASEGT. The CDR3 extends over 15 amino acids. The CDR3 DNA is TGTGCCAGCAGTGAGACTACCGAGTCCACGAGAGGCTACACCTTC. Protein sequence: CASSETTESTRGYTF.

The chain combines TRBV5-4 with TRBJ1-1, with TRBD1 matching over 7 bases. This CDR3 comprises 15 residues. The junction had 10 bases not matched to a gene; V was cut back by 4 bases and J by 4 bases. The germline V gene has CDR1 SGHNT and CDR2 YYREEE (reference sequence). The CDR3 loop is CASSKNRQGGTEAFF. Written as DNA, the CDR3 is TGTGCCAGCAGCAAGAACCGACAGGGAGGCACTGAAGCTTTCTTT.

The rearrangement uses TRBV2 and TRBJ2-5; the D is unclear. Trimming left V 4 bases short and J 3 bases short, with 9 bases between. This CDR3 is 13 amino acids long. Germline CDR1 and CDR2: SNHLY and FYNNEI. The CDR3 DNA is TGTGCCAGCAGTGGCGCTCACGAAGAGACCCAGTACTTC. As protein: CASSGAHEETQYF.

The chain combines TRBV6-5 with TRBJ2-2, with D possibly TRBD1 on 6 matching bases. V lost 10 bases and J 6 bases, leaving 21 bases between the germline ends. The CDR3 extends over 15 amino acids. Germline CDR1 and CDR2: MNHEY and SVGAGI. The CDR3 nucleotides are TGTGCCATTAGGCAGGGGATTCGGTGGGCCGGGGAGCTGTTTTTT. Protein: CAIRQGIRWAGELFF.

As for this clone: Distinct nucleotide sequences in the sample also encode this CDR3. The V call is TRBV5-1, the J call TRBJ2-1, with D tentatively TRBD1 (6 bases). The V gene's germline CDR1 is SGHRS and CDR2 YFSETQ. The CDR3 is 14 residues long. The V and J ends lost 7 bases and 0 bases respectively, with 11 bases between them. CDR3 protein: CASGQGSSYNEQFF. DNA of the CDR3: TGCGCCAGCGGGCAGGGGAGCTCCTACAATGAGCAGTTCTTC.

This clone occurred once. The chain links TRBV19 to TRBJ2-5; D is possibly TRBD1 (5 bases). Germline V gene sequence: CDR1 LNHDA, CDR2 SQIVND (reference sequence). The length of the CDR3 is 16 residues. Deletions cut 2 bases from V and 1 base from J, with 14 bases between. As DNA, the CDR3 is TGTGCCAGTAGTATACGGCCAGGGCCTGTCCAAGAGACCCAGTACTTC. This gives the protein CASSIRPGPVQETQYF.

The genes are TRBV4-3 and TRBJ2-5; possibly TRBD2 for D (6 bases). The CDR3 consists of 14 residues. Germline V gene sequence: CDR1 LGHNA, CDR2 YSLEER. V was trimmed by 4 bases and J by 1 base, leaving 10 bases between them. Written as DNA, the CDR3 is TGCGCCAGCAGCCCGGAACTAGCCCAAGAGACCCAGTACTTC. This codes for CASSPELAQETQYF.